These T cell receptor beta chains were read from a single sample in a study of T-cell memory formation after mild COVID-19. From the 5' RACE reads, TCRdb called clonotypes with MiXCR, one entry per CDR3 protein. Of 200,000 to 250,000 distinct CDR3 sequences in the sample, under 30% were seen once. Input material: PBMCs or a T cell subset sorted from them (not recorded which). These receptors all come from an adult woman who had mild COVID-19 (a few samples of this study predate the infection). Cell type and time point are not known. Each CDR3 is given with its conserved first and last residue. D genes are given only for firm matches. A row's size may be missing; if present it is once, few, many or a size class.

J | size | D | V | DNA | CDR3
TRBJ2-7 | few | . | TRBV7-3 | TGTGCCAGCAGCCTACCGACAGAAGACGAGCAGTACTTC | CASSLPTEDEQYF
TRBJ1-1 | . | . | TRBV20-1 | TGCAGTGCTACCCCGGACCGTTTTTCGAACACTGAAGCTTTCTTT | CSATPDRFSNTEAFF
TRBJ1-1 | . | TRBD1 | TRBV15 | TGTGCCACCAGCCTGGACAGGGCGAACACTGAAGCTTTCTTT | CATSLDRANTEAFF
TRBJ2-3 | . | TRBD2 | TRBV5-1 | TGCGCCAGCAGCTTGGTGTTAGCGGGGACGGGTCGCACAGATACGCAGTATTTT | CASSLVLAGTGRTDTQYF
TRBJ2-5 | . | TRBD1 | TRBV29-1 | TGCAGCGTGTCTGACAGGGCCCAAGAGACCCAGTACTTC | CSVSDRAQETQYF
TRBJ1-1 | . | . | TRBV18 | TGTGCCAGCTCACCTCTTAGCAGGAACACTGAAGCTTTCTTT | CASSPLSRNTEAFF
TRBJ2-2 | few | . | TRBV12-3/TRBV12-4 | TGTGCCAGCAGTTTGGGCAGCTCGGCGAACACCGGGGAGCTGTTTTTT | CASSLGSSANTGELFF
TRBJ2-7 | few | . | TRBV4-1 | TGCGCCAGCAGCCAAGACAGGTCCGCCTCATACGAGCAGTACTTC | CASSQDRSASYEQYF
TRBJ2-7 | few | TRBD2 | TRBV29-1 | TGCAGCGTTGAATTAGCGGGGGAGAGCTCCTACGAGCAGTACTTC | CSVELAGESSYEQYF
TRBJ2-2 | many | . | TRBV7-3 | TGTGCCAGCAGTCTTAACACCGGGGAGCTGTTTTTT | CASSLNTGELFF
TRBJ2-5 | . | . | TRBV2 | TGTGCTACCTCCTCCGGGCCCCCTCCCGAGACCCAGTACTTC | CATSSGPPPETQYF
TRBJ2-5 | few | TRBD1 | TRBV3-1 | TGTGCCAGCAGCCAAGACCCCGGGACAGGGGAGGAGACCCAGTACTTC | CASSQDPGTGEETQYF
TRBJ2-7 | . | TRBD2 | TRBV2 | TGTGCCACCGGGGGACTAGCGGCCTACGAGCAGTACTTC | CATGGLAAYEQYF
TRBJ2-2 | . | . | TRBV4-1 | TGCGCCAGCAGCCAATATCCCGGGGAGCTGTTTTTT | CASSQYPGELFF
TRBJ1-1 | few | . | TRBV5-1 | TGCGCCAGCAGCTTGGGGGCAGGGTTGAACACTGAAGCTTTCTTT | CASSLGAGLNTEAFF
TRBJ1-5 | . | TRBD1 | TRBV5-1 | TGCGCCAGCAGCTCCGGACAGGGGACTCAGCCCCAGCATTTT | CASSSGQGTQPQHF
TRBJ2-3 | . | . | TRBV6-5 | TGTGCCAGCAGTAATCCACGGTGGAGTACGCAGTATTTT | CASSNPRWSTQYF
TRBJ1-4 | . | . | TRBV4-1 | TGCGCCAGCAGCCAAGAGGGTCGGGACCTAAGGGAAAAACTGTTTTTT | CASSQEGRDLREKLFF
TRBJ2-4 | . | TRBD1 | TRBV7-9 | TGTGCCAGCAGCCCGGACAGGGGGCTCGAGTCCAAAAACATTCAGTACTTC | CASSPDRGLESKNIQYF
TRBJ1-1 | . | . | TRBV6-5 | TGTGCCAGCACCAACTCAGTTCAACGGGAAGCTTTCTTT | CASTNSVQREAFF
TRBJ2-7 | few | . | TRBV24-1 | TGTGCCACCGCGGGCGGGGCCTCCTCCTACGAGCAGTACTTC | CATAGGASSYEQYF
TRBJ2-1 | . | . | TRBV7-6 | TGTGCCAGCAGCTTAGCATTGGAGGACTATGAGCAGTTCTTC | CASSLALEDYEQFF
TRBJ1-1 | . | TRBD1 | TRBV6-6 | TGTGCCAGCAGTTACGGGGTGACAGGGCGAACTGAAGCTTTCTTT | CASSYGVTGRTEAFF
TRBJ1-2 | once | . | TRBV3-1 | TGTGCCAGCAGCCGCCGATACTATGGCTACACCTTC | CASSRRYYGYTF
TRBJ2-4 | many | . | TRBV25-1 | TGTGCCAGCAGTGACGTCGACGGCGGAGCCAAAAACATTCAGTACTTC | CASSDVDGGAKNIQYF
TRBJ2-2 | few | . | TRBV24-1 | TGTGCCACCAGTGATTTTGCAGCGGGCACCGGGGAGCTGTTTTTT | CATSDFAAGTGELFF
TRBJ2-3 | few | . | TRBV27 | TGTGCCAGCAGTTTAACCAGCAGCGGCACAGATACGCAGTATTTT | CASSLTSSGTDTQYF
TRBJ2-1 | few | . | TRBV6-1 | TGTGCCAGCAGTGAAGGAACAGGATTACTCGCTCGCTCCTACAATGAGCAGTTCTTC | CASSEGTGLLARSYNEQFF
TRBJ2-1 | few | . | TRBV7-2 | TGTGCCAGCAGCCGATCACCCAGCTCCTACAATGAGCAGTTCTTC | CASSRSPSSYNEQFF
TRBJ2-1 | . | TRBD2 | TRBV20-1 | TGCAGTGCTAGGAGGTCAGGCGGGGGGTCCTACAATGAGCAGTTCTTC | CSARRSGGGSYNEQFF
TRBJ2-1 | many | . | TRBV5-1 | TGCGCCAGCAGCTTGGACGCGTATGAGCAGTTCTTC | CASSLDAYEQFF
TRBJ2-1 | . | TRBD2 | TRBV7-9 | TGTGCCAGCAGCTCCAAAGCGGGAGGGTTCGACAATGAGCAGTTCTTC | CASSSKAGGFDNEQFF
TRBJ2-7 | . | TRBD1 | TRBV2 | TGTGCCAGCACCGGGGGACAGGGTGTGAGCTACGAGCAGTACTTC | CASTGGQGVSYEQYF
TRBJ2-3 | . | . | TRBV2 | TGTGCCAGCAGTGAAGCGATGAAGGATACGCAGTATTTT | CASSEAMKDTQYF
TRBJ2-1 | many | TRBD2 | TRBV5-1 | TGCGCCAGCAGCCCCCTCGGCGGGAGAGAAAATGAGCAGTTCTTC | CASSPLGGRENEQFF
TRBJ2-7 | few | . | TRBV7-2 | TGTGCCAGCAGCGTCCGGTACGAGCAGTACTTC | CASSVRYEQYF
TRBJ2-1 | . | . | TRBV7-3 | TGTGCCAGCAGCGCACGTCGGCCCGGGGGGCTTTCCTACAATGAGCAGTTCTTC | CASSARRPGGLSYNEQFF
TRBJ2-7 | few | TRBD1 | TRBV6-2/TRBV6-3 | TGTGCCAGCAGTTACAGTAGGACAGGACCGGGCGAGCAGTACTTC | CASSYSRTGPGEQYF
TRBJ1-1 | few | . | TRBV6-2/TRBV6-3 | TGTGCCAGCAGTTACTCACTCAGGATAGCGAACACTGAAGCTTTCTTT | CASSYSLRIANTEAFF
TRBJ2-1 | . | TRBD1 | TRBV15 | TGTGCCACCAGCAGCAGGGGGTTCCCGCAGTTCTTC | CATSSRGFPQFF
TRBJ2-2 | . | . | TRBV15 | TGTGCCACCAGGTTGCTGAGGAACACCGGGGAGCTGTTTTTT | CATRLLRNTGELFF
TRBJ1-2 | . | TRBD1 | TRBV7-2 | TGTGCCAGCAGCTTATGGACAGGGTTAGTAGGTGGCTACACCTTC | CASSLWTGLVGGYTF